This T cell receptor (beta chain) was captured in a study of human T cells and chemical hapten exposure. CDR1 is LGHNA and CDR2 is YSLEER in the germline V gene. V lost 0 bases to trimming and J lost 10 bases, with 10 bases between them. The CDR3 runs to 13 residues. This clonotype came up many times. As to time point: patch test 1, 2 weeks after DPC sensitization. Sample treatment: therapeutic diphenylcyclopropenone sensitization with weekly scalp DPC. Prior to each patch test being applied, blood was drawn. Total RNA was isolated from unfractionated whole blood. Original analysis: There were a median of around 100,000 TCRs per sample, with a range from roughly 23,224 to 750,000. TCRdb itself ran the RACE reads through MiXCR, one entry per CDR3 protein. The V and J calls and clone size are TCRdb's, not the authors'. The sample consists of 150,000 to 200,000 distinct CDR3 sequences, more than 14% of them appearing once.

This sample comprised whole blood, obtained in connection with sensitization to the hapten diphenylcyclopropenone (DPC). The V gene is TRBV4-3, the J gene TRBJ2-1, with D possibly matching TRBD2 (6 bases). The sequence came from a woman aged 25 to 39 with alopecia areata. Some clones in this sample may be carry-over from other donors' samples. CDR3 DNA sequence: TGCGCCAGCAGCCAAGAGTTGAGCGGGGAGCAGTTCTTC. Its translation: CASSQELSGEQFF.